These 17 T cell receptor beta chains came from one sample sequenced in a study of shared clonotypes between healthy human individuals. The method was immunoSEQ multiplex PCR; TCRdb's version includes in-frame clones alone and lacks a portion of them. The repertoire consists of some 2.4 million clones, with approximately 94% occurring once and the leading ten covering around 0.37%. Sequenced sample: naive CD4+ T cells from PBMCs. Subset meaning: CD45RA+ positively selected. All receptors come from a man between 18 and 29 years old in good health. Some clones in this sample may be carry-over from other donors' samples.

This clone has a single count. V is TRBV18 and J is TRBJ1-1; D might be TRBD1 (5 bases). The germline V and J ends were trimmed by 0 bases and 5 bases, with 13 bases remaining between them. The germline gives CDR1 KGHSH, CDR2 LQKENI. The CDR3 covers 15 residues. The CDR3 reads CASSPPLGDGTEAFF. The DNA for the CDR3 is TGTGCCAGCTCACCACCGCTAGGGGATGGGACTGAAGCTTTCTTT.

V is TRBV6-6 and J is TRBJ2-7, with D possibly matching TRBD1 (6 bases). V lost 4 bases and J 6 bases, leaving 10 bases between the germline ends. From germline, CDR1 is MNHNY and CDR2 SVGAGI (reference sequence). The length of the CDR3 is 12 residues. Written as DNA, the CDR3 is TGTGCCAGCAGTTTCGCCAGGGGCGAGCAGTACTTC. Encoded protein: CASSFARGEQYF.

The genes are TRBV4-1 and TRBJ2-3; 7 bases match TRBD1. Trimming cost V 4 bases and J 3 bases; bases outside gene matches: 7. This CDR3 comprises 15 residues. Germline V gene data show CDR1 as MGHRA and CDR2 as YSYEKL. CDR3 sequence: CASSREMTGTDTQYF. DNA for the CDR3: TGCGCCAGCAGCCGAGAGATGACAGGGACAGATACGCAGTATTTT.

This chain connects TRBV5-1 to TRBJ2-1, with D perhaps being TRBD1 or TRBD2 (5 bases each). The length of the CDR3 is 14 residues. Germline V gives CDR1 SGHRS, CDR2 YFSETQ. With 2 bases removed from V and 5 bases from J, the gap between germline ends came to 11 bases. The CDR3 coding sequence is TGCGCCAGCAGCTTACGGGACCCCAACAATGAGCAGTTCTTC. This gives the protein CASSLRDPNNEQFF.

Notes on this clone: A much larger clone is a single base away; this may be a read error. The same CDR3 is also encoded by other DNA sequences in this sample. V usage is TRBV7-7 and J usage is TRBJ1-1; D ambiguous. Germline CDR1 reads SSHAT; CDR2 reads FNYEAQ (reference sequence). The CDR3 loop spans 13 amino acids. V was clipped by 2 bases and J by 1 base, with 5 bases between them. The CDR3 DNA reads TGTGCCAGCAGCTTACAGGAGAACACTGAAGCTTTCTTT. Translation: CASSLQENTEAFF.

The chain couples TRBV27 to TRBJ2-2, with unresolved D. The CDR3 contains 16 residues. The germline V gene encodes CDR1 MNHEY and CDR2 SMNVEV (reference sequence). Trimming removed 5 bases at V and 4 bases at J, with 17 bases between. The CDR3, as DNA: TGTGCCAGCAGTCCGGACGTAGGGCAGCTCACCGGGGAGCTGTTTTTT. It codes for CASSPDVGQLTGELFF.

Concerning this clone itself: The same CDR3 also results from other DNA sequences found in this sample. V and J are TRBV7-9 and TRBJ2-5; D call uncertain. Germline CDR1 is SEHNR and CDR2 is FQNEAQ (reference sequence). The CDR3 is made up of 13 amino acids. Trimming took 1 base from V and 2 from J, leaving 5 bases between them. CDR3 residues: CASSLVEQETQYF. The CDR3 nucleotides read TGTGCCAGCAGCTTAGTGGAACAAGAGACCCAGTACTTC.

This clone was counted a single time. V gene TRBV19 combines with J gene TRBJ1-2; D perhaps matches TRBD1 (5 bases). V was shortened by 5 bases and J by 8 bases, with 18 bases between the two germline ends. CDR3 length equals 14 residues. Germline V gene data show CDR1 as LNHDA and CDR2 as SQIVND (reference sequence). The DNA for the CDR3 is TGTGCCAGTAGTCTCCAAGGGGTACTCGGGGGCTACACCTTC. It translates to CASSLQGVLGGYTF.

CDR3 region: CASSQSGRASDTQYF. The CDR3 coding sequence is TGTGCCAGCAGTCAGAGCGGGAGGGCTTCAGATACGCAGTATTTT. The rearrangement links TRBV6-6 to TRBJ2-3; 10 bases line up with TRBD2. J was trimmed by 4 bases and V by 5 bases; bases with no gene match: 6. This CDR3 comprises 15 residues. The germline V gene has CDR1 MNHNY and CDR2 SVGAGI (reference sequence).

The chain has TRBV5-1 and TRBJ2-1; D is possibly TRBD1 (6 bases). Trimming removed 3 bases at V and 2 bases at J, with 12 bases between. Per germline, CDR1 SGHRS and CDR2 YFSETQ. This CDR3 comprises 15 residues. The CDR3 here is CASSSADSPYNEQFF. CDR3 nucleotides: TGCGCCAGCAGCTCTGCGGACAGCCCCTACAATGAGCAGTTCTTC.

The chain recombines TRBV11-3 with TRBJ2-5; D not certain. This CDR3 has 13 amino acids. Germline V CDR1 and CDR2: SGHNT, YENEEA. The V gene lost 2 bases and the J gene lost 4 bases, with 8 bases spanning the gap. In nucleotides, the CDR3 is TGTGCCAGCAGCTTAAGCCTGGGAGAGACCCAGTACTTC. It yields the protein CASSLSLGETQYF.

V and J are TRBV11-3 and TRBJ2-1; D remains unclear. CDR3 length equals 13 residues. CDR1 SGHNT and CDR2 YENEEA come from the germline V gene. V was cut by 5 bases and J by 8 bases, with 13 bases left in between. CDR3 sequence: CASSVKGYHEQFF. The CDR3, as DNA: TGTGCCAGCAGCGTCAAAGGGTACCATGAGCAGTTCTTC.

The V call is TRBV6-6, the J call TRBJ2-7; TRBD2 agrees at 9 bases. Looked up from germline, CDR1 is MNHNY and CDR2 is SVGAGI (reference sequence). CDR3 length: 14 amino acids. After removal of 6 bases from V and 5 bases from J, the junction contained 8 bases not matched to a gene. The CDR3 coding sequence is TGTGCCAGCAGAGCGGGAGGAGTATTTCACGAGCAGTACTTC. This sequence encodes CASRAGGVFHEQYF.

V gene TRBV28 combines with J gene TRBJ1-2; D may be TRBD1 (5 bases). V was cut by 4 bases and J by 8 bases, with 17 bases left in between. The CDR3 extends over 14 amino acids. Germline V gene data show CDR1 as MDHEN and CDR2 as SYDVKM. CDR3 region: CASSSMGRVKGYTF. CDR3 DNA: TGTGCCAGCAGTTCAATGGGACGGGTCAAAGGCTACACCTTC.

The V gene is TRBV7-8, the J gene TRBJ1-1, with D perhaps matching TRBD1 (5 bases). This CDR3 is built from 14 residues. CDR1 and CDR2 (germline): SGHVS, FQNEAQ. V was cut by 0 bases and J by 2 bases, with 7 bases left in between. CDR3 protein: CASSLAGPNTEAFF. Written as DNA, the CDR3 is TGTGCCAGCAGCTTAGCGGGACCAAACACTGAAGCTTTCTTT.

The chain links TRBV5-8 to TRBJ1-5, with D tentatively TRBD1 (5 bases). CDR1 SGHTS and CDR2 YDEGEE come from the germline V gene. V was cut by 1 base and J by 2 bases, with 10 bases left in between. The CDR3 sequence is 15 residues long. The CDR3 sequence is CASSLNGGGNQPQHF. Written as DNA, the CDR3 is TGTGCCAGCAGCTTGAACGGAGGGGGCAATCAGCCCCAGCATTTT.

CDR3 in DNA: TGTGCCAGCAAGATTAGCTCTGGAAACACCATATATTTT. Protein product: CASKISSGNTIYF. J is TRBJ1-3 and V is TRBV28; D ambiguous. The CDR3 is 13 residues long. Between the trimmed V and J ends, which lost 7 bases and 0 bases, there was a span of 7 bases. Looked up from germline, CDR1 is MDHEN and CDR2 is SYDVKM.